These 12 T cell receptor delta chains were sequenced from one sample in a study of γδ T cells in repeated Plasmodium falciparum infection. Flow sorting of PBMC yielded separate Vgamma9/Vdelta2+ and Vdelta2-negative gammadelta T cell populations for bulk repertoire analysis. TCRdb re-called the multiplex PCR reads through CATT. There are about 50,000 delta-chain clones in the sample; about 1.9% occur only once, and about 24% lies in the top ten. What was sequenced was gamma-delta T cells from blood. The receptors originated from a pool of human donors (malaria-infected and uninfected, not separated).

Details on this clone: TCRdb assigns this DNA the protein of a much larger clone, which departs from its translation at residue 22; this likely reflects a read error, and the protein shown comes from translating the DNA. The chain employs TRAV38-2/DV8 and TRDJ1; 12 bases align to TRDD3. TCRdb carries no J gene annotation; the J gene was assigned here by matching the DNA with germline. This CDR3 spans 26 amino acids. Germline V gene data show CDR1 as TSESDYY and CDR2 as QEAYKQQN. The junction had 42 bases not matched to a gene; V was cut back by 6 bases and J by 6 bases. This CDR3 is CAYTGPPSTQPRTGGYHTTGPNKLIF. The CDR3, as DNA: TGTGCTTATACGGGGCCGCCCTCCACTCAGCCCCGTACTGGGGGATACCATACGACGGGTCCCAATAAACTCATCTTT.

As for this clone: The protein given by TCRdb reflects a much larger clone and differs at residue 9 from this DNA's translation, likely from a read error; the protein shown is the DNA's translation. The rearrangement joins TRDV2 to TRDJ1, with 10 bases that match TRDD3. Because TCRdb records no J gene, it was assigned here through a match of the DNA to germline. Germline CDR1 reads GEAIGNYY; CDR2 reads EKD. The J segment lost 0 bases and the V segment lost 3 bases, leaving 6 bases of the junction unmatched. The CDR3 covers 16 residues. CDR3 in DNA: TGTGCCTGTGACTTACTGGGGGATTGGTACACCGATAAACTCATCTTT. It codes for CACDLLGDWYTDKLIF.

This clone was seen at least ten times. This chain joins TRDV1 and TRDJ1; 8 bases align to TRDD3. V shed 1 base and J 3 bases; nucleotides not matched to a gene: 7. The CDR3 sequence is 16 residues long. The germline V gene has CDR1 TSWWSYY and CDR2 QGS. The CDR3 loop reads CALGEPPRGYPDKLIF. The CDR3 coding sequence is TGTGCTCTTGGGGAACCACCAAGGGGATACCCCGATAAACTCATCTTT.

Note on this clone: The TCRdb protein comes from a much larger clone and disagrees with this DNA's translation at residue 11, likely due to a read error; the protein given here is derived from the DNA. The V call is TRAV38-2/DV8, the J call TRDJ1; TRDD3 matches at 12 bases. The J gene is absent in TCRdb and was assigned here via DNA matching to germline. This CDR3 comprises 24 residues. Germline V gene sequence: CDR1 TSESDYY, CDR2 QEAYKQQN. The trim removed 1 base at V and 1 base at J, leaving 26 bases unmatched. The CDR3 loop is CAYRSFEYFQTTYWGIPATDKLIF. The DNA for the CDR3 is TGTGCTTATAGGAGCTTCGAATACTTCCAAACTACGTACTGGGGGATACCGGCCACCGATAAACTCATCTTT.

On this clone itself: This likely stems from a read error, as it lies one base from a far larger clone. This same CDR3 is encoded by further DNA sequences in the sample. The genes are TRDV1 and TRDJ1; 10 bases map to TRDD3. The germline V gene encodes CDR1 TSWWSYY and CDR2 QGS. The CDR3 totals 23 residues. The CDR3 DNA reads TGTGCTCTTGGGGAAGGTTCTTTCCCTTCGTTCGTACTGGGGGATGGATACACTGATAAACTCATCTTT. Protein product: CALGEGSFPSFVLGDGYTDKLIF.

This clone came up many times. A far more abundant clone sits one base away, making this likely a read error. This CDR3 is also generated by other DNA sequences in the sample. The rearrangement joins TRDV3 to TRDJ1; 9 nucleotides align to TRDD3. CDR3 length equals 20 residues. Germline trimming cut 3 bases from V and 2 bases from J; bases unmatched to any gene: 25. CDR1 TVYSNPD and CDR2 GDNSRS come from the germline V gene (reference sequence). DNA for the CDR3: TGTGCCTTCCAGAAGGCCCTCCTGTACTGGGGGACTCACCTAACCGATAAACTCATCTTT. This codes for CAFQKALLYWGTHLTDKLIF.

This clone was detected only a few times. TCRdb lists the protein of a much larger clone for this DNA, which differs at residue 11, so this is likely a read error; the protein given here is translated from the DNA itself. The chain carries TRDV2 and TRDJ1, with D tentatively TRDD3 (5 bases). Germline loops: CDR1 GEAIGNYY, CDR2 EKD. This CDR3 region has 15 residues. The CDR3 DNA reads as TGTGCCTGTGACACCGTGGGGTTTCACACCGAGAAACTCATCTTT. The encoded protein is CACDTVGFHTEKLIF.

The chain uses TRDV2 and TRDJ1, with 11 positions matching TRDD3. TCRdb offers no J gene call, so here the DNA was matched to germline to obtain one. This CDR3 has 19 amino acids. V was clipped by 1 base and J by 0 bases; unmatched bases: 12. From germline, CDR1 is GEAIGNYY and CDR2 EKD. CDR3 amino acids: CACDTLGDTDLDNTDKLIF. The CDR3 DNA follows: TGTGCCTGTGACACTCTGGGGGATACTGACCTCGACAACACCGATAAACTCATCTTT.

This clone occurred a few times. TCRdb's protein for this DNA is that of a much larger clone and differs from the translation at residue 6, likely a read error; the protein shown is the DNA translation. The chain carries TRDV1 and TRDJ1; D is unclear. The J gene is not listed in TCRdb, so it was assigned here from a DNA match to germline. The CDR3 runs to 16 residues. V was trimmed by 2 bases and J by 2 bases, leaving 15 bases between them. Germline CDR1 is TSWWSYY and CDR2 is QGS. The CDR3 DNA follows: TGTGCTCTTGGGGAAGGTGGGCGACTCCGGACCGATAAACTCATCTTT. It specifies CALGEGGRLRTDKLIF.

About this clone: TCRdb pairs this DNA with a much larger clone's protein that differs at residue 17, likely a read error; the protein shown was translated from the DNA. The DNA of the CDR3 is TGTGCTCTTGGGGAAGGAACCTACCTCTACTGGGGGATACTAATACCGAGCACCGATAAACTCATCTTT. This encodes CALGEGTYLYWGILIPSTDKLIF. V is TRDV1 and J is TRDJ1; 12 nucleotides line up with TRDD3. The J gene is not listed in TCRdb, so it was assigned here from a DNA match to germline. The CDR3 consists of 23 residues. CDR1 is TSWWSYY, CDR2 QGS, per germline. The trim removed 2 bases at V and 1 base at J, leaving 23 bases unmatched.

This clone was picked up many times. This chain joins TRDV2 and TRDJ1; D could derive from TRDD2 or TRDD3 (7 bases each). The J gene is absent in TCRdb and was assigned here via DNA matching to germline. This CDR3 contains 19 residues. Trimming cost V 3 bases and J 3 bases, with 28 bases left between them. Germline CDR1 and CDR2: GEAIGNYY and EKD. DNA of the CDR3: TGTGCCTGTGACCCGATTCCTACCCAGGGGGATTTCGGGGCCGATAAACTCATCTTT. It is translated as CACDPIPTQGDFGADKLIF.

This clone was observed many times. The mismatch at residue 4 between this DNA's translation and the TCRdb protein of a much larger clone likely reflects a read error; the protein shown is translated from the DNA. This chain joins TRDV3 and TRDJ1; 7 bases align to TRDD3. Per the germline V gene, CDR1 is TVYSNPD and CDR2 is GDNSRS (reference sequence). This CDR3 has 18 residues. In DNA, the CDR3 is TGTGCTTTCCCTAATCGCGACCGTGGGGGAAGAGGGGGCGATAAACTCATCTTT. The encoded protein is CAFPNRDRGGRGGDKLIF.